This T cell receptor (beta chain) was sequenced for a study of blood T cell repertoires in COVID-19 (TCRdb year 2020). Context from the whole study: Samples from collaborators originated in the United States, Italy and Spain and spanned both the acute and convalescent phases of COVID-19. The prospective study material was composed of cDNA or gDNA derived from T cells, B-cell-depleted T cells, or PBMCs. The dataset comprised deeply sampled blood TCRbeta repertoires from subjects exposed to, actively infected with, or recovered from COVID-19. The repertoires were made available in a free public database intended to serve as a resource for research on the immune response to SARS-CoV-2. Samples came from the ongoing ImmuneRACE study (first 160 participants) plus 1,254 subjects from 6 global collaborators. The sample metadata nearly always contained a de-identified subject ID, COVID-19 status, age in years and sex. Where HLA class I and class II types were available, the types were taken from metadata supplied by the sample provider, not from assay-based typing.

Overall results and qualifications from the work: The amount of clinical and demographic metadata varied by source and participant and was provided uncurated.

As regards this clone: Its antigen specificity is not known. Qualities for individual bases were not recorded, and no much larger clone is one base off.

At one collaborating source in Seattle, patients were enrolled during active infection and were followed longitudinally through the course of disease. The collaborating institutions used their own protocols to collect whole blood in K2EDTA tubes. For TCRbeta analysis, collaborators shipped samples as frozen whole blood, isolated PBMCs, or DNA extracted from either of those sample types. The immunoSEQ Assay, a bias-controlled multiplex PCR, was used to amplify TCRbeta CDR3 regions from genomic DNA. As for the authors' bioinformatics: The number of nucleated cells in each sample was estimated from the amplification of reference gene primers within the assay. To quantify the absolute abundance of each unique TCRbeta CDR3 rearrangement, sequence reads were collapsed and filtered. Productive Simpson clonality was computed per sample as the square root of Simpson's diversity index over productive rearrangements. TCRdb took over this immuneACCESS table, retaining in-frame rearrangements with V and J assigned. Such tables are incomplete; in checked studies, under half of the missing clones stem from an unresolved V gene, and the remainder is unexplained. For V, J and clone size, that table is used; D and trimming come from the DNA. The sample includes some 220,000 clones, with 70% to 90% observed a single time. The top ten clones comprise 2.4% of the sample.

The sample was peripheral blood. The receptor was isolated from a woman in her 70s with COVID-19, enrolled during active disease.

Here is the DNA: TGTGCTAGTGGTTTGGGCGGAGGCCCCGAGCAGTACTTC. Its protein is CASGLGGGPEQYF. The rearranged segments are TRBV12-5 and TRBJ2-7, and perhaps TRBD2 as D gene, on 5 matching bases. The CDR3 has 13 amino acids, counting the end cysteine and phenylalanine. Left in the record is the CDR3 DNA by itself, 39 bases read in frame from the first base. Trimming at the junction amounts to 1 base on V and 6 bases on J, and the germline ends lie 10 bases apart. Per the germline V gene, LGHNT is the CDR1 and FRNRAP is the CDR2.